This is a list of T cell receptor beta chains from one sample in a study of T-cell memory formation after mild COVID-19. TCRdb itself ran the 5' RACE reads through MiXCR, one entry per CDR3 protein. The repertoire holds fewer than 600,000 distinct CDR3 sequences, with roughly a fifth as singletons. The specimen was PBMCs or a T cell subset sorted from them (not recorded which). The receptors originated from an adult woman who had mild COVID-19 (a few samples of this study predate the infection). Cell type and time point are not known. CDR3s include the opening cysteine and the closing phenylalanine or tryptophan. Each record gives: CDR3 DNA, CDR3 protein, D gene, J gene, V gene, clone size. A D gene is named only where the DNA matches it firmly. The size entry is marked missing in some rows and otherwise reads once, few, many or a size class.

TGCGCCAGCAGCCAAGTAGTCGATGGGAACTATGGCTACACCTTC	CASSQVVDGNYGYTF	.	TRBJ1-2	TRBV4-1	few
TGTGCCAGCAGTTTGCAGGGATACTACGAGCAGTACTTC	CASSLQGYYEQYF	.	TRBJ2-7	TRBV27	few
TGTGCCAGCAGCATAGCGCAGGGTAGCTTGAACACTGAAGCTTTCTTT	CASSIAQGSLNTEAFF	.	TRBJ1-1	TRBV5-5	few
TGTGCCAGCAGCTCGAAGACAGGGGGGGACGCCGGGGAGCTGTTTTTT	CASSSKTGGDAGELFF	TRBD1	TRBJ2-2	TRBV7-3	.
TGTGCCAGCAGCCTTAGGACAGCTAACTATGGCTACACCTTC	CASSLRTANYGYTF	.	TRBJ1-2	TRBV3-1	few
TGTGCCAGCAGCCAACGGGGGCCACGGCAGCCCCAGCATTTT	CASSQRGPRQPQHF	.	TRBJ1-5	TRBV13	few
TGTGCCAGCAGTGACTCGACTACCAATGAGCAGTTCTTC	CASSDSTTNEQFF	.	TRBJ2-1	TRBV6-4	.
TGCGCCAGCAGCCACCCTTTTGGGGGCCAGGGAGTTAATTCACCCCTCCACTTT	CASSHPFGGQGVNSPLHF	.	TRBJ1-6	TRBV4-1	few
TGTGCCAGCAGCTTAGAACAGTCTGTCACTGAAGCTTTCTTT	CASSLEQSVTEAFF	.	TRBJ1-1	TRBV11-2	.
TGCAGTGCCCTTGGACCGTTCAATCAGCCCCAGCATTTT	CSALGPFNQPQHF	.	TRBJ1-5	TRBV20-1	.
TGTGCCTGGAGCCTAGGCGGGGGGAGCACAGATACGCAGTATTTT	CAWSLGGGSTDTQYF	TRBD2	TRBJ2-3	TRBV30	few
TGCGCCAGCAGCTTTGGGGTATCTGACCACGAGCAGTACTTC	CASSFGVSDHEQYF	.	TRBJ2-7	TRBV5-1	.
TGTGCCAGCAGTTCGGGGGTGAGTGGAAGCAATCAGCCCCAGCATTTT	CASSSGVSGSNQPQHF	.	TRBJ1-5	TRBV28	.
TGTGCCAGCAGCCCTGACAGGGGGCGTCCGCAGTTCTTC	CASSPDRGRPQFF	TRBD1	TRBJ2-1	TRBV7-3	few
TGTGCCAGCAGCCTCGGACAGCAAAGGGCCAACGTCCTGACTTTC	CASSLGQQRANVLTF	.	TRBJ2-6	TRBV12-3/TRBV12-4	few
TGTGCCAGCAGGCAAGGACTCGCGGCCAACGTCCTGACTTTC	CASRQGLAANVLTF	.	TRBJ2-6	TRBV9	.
TGCGCCAGCAGCTTGACCGATTTTAGCGGGAGGGGTTACAATGAGCAGTTCTTC	CASSLTDFSGRGYNEQFF	TRBD2	TRBJ2-1	TRBV5-1	few